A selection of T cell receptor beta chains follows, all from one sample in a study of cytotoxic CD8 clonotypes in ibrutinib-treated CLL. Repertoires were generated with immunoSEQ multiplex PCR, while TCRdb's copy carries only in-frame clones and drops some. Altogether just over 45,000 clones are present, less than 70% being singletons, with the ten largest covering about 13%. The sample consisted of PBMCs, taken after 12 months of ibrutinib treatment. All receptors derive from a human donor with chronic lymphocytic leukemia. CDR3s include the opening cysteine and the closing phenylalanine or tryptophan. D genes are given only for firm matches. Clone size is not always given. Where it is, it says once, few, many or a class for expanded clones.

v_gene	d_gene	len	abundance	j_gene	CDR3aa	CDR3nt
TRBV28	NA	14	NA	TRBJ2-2	CASQGVLDTGELFF	TGTGCCAGCCAAGGGGTGTTGGACACCGGGGAGCTGTTTTTT
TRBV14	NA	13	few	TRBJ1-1	CASSQSRGSEAFF	TGTGCCAGCAGCCAGAGTAGGGGCAGTGAAGCTTTCTTT
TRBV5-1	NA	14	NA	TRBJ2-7	CASSLGQGLGEQYF	TGCGCCAGCAGCTTGGGGCAGGGGTTGGGGGAGCAGTACTTC
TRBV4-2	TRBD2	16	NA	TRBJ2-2	CASSSIAGAFTGELFF	TGTGCCAGCAGCTCCATAGCGGGGGCCTTCACCGGGGAGCTGTTTTTT
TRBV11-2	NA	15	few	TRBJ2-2	CASSLDSTSPGELFF	TGTGCCAGCAGCTTAGATAGTACATCCCCCGGGGAGCTGTTTTTT
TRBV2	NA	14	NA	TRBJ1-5	CASSKTGSNQPQHF	TGTGCCAGCAGTAAGACGGGTAGCAATCAGCCCCAGCATTTT
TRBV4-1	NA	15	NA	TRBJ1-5	CASSRARDLHQPQHF	TGCGCCAGCAGCCGGGCCAGGGATCTGCATCAGCCCCAGCATTTT
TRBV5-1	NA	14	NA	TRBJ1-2	CASSWDTGNYGYTF	TGCGCCAGCAGCTGGGACACTGGTAACTATGGCTACACCTTC
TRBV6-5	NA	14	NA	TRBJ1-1	CASSYSIGATEAFF	TGTGCCAGCAGTTACTCGATTGGGGCGACTGAAGCTTTCTTT
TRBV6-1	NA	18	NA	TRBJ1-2	CASSEQFWVAGANYGYTF	TGTGCCAGCAGTGAACAGTTTTGGGTGGCAGGAGCTAACTATGGCTACACCTTC
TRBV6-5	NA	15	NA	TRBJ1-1	CASKKGMGGGTEAFF	TGTGCCAGCAAAAAAGGGATGGGGGGAGGCACTGAAGCTTTCTTT
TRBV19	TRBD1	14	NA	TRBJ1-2	CASRSTGGNYGYTF	TGTGCCAGTAGATCTACAGGGGGCAACTATGGCTACACCTTC
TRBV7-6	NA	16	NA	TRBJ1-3	CASSSLDSPRGNTIYF	TGTGCCAGCAGCTCCTTGGACAGCCCTAGGGGAAACACCATATATTTT
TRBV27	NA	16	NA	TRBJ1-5	CASSSTGVFSNQPQHF	TGTGCCAGCAGTTCCACAGGTGTCTTTAGCAATCAGCCCCAGCATTTT
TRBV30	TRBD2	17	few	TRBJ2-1	CAWSLWTSGELYNEQFF	TGTGCCTGGAGTCTATGGACTAGCGGGGAACTCTACAATGAGCAGTTCTTC
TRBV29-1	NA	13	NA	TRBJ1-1	CSVVQVSNTEAFF	TGCAGCGTTGTACAGGTCTCGAACACTGAAGCTTTCTTT
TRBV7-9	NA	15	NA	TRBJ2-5	CASSSPAGGGETQYF	TGTGCCAGCAGCTCCCCAGCAGGGGGAGGAGAGACCCAGTACTTC
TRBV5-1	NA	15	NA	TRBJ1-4	CASSLVGGANEKLFF	TGCGCCAGCAGCTTGGTGGGGGGTGCTAATGAAAAACTGTTTTTT
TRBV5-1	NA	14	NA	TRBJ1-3	CASSLGGSRNTIYF	TGCGCCAGCAGCTTGGGGGGCTCAAGAAACACCATATATTTT
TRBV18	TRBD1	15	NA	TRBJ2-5	CASSPPRTGRETQYF	TGTGCCAGCTCACCCCCTCGGACAGGGAGAGAGACCCAGTACTTC
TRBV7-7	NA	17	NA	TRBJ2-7	CASSLIIAGQRSSEQYF	TGTGCTAGCAGCTTAATAATTGCCGGGCAAAGGTCCTCCGAGCAGTACTTC
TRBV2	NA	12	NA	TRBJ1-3	CARRTGESTIYF	TGTGCCCGTAGGACGGGGGAGAGCACCATATATTTT
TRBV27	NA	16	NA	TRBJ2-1	CASRPGQGRPYNEQFF	TGTGCCAGCAGACCCGGGCAGGGTCGCCCCTACAATGAGCAGTTCTTC
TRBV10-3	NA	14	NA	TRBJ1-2	CAISERSGTYGYTF	TGTGCCATCAGTGAAAGGAGCGGAACCTATGGCTACACCTTC
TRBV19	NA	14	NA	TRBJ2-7	CASSLRLGDYEQYF	TGTGCCAGTAGCCTCAGATTGGGGGATTACGAGCAGTACTTC
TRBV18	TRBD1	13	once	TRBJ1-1	CASQRTGDTEAFF	TGTGCCAGCCAGAGGACAGGGGACACTGAAGCTTTCTTT
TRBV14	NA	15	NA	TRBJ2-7	CASSLHGTPFYEQYF	TGTGCCAGCAGCCTGCACGGGACTCCGTTTTACGAGCAGTACTTC
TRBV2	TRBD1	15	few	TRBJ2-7	CASTRDRGSIYEQYF	TGTGCCAGCACCAGGGACAGGGGGTCTATCTACGAGCAGTACTTC
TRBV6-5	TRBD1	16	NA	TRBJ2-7	CASSYAGQGPSYEQYF	TGTGCCAGCAGTTACGCGGGACAGGGGCCCTCCTACGAGCAGTACTTC
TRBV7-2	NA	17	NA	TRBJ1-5	CASSFNSQGGLNQPQHF	TGTGCCAGCAGCTTCAACTCGCAGGGTGGACTTAATCAGCCCCAGCATTTT
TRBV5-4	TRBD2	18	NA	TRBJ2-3	CASSLAVTSEATTDTQYF	TGTGCCAGCAGCTTGGCGGTGACTAGCGAGGCGACCACAGATACGCAGTATTTT
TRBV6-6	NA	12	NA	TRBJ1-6	CASGKIGSPLHF	TGTGCCAGCGGGAAGATCGGGTCACCCCTCCACTTT
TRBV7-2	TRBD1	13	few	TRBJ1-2	CASSRDRVGGYTF	TGTGCCAGCAGCAGGGACAGGGTTGGAGGCTACACCTTC
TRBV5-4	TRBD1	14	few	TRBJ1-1	CASSSWTGNTEAFF	TGTGCCAGCAGCTCATGGACAGGGAACACTGAAGCTTTCTTT
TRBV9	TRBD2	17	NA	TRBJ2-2	CASSLGLAETGTGELFF	TGTGCCAGCAGCCTCGGACTAGCTGAGACTGGCACCGGGGAGCTGTTTTTT
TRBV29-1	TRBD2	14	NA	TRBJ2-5	CSVTSGGAQETQYF	TGCAGCGTTACTAGCGGGGGGGCCCAAGAGACCCAGTACTTC
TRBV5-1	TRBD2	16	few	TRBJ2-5	CASSLGLAGEGETQYF	TGCGCCAGCAGCCTAGGACTAGCGGGAGAGGGGGAGACCCAGTACTTC
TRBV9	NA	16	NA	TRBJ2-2	CASSPRGGRYTGELFF	TGTGCCAGCAGCCCGAGGGGGGGGCGATACACCGGGGAGCTGTTTTTT
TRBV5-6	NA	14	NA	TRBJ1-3	CASSRALSGNTIYF	TGTGCCAGCAGCCGGGCCCTCTCTGGAAACACCATATATTTT
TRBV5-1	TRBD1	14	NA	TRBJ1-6	CASSIPDRSSPLHF	TGCGCCAGCAGCATTCCGGACAGGTCTTCACCCCTCCACTTT
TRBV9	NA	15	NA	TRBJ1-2	CASSGGNRDNYGYTF	TGTGCCAGCAGCGGGGGGAACAGAGATAACTATGGCTACACCTTC
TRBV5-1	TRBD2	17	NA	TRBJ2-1	CASSRSLAGGHSNEQFF	TGCGCCAGCAGCCGAAGTCTAGCGGGGGGTCACAGCAATGAGCAGTTCTTC